The source of this T cell receptor (beta chain) is a study of cytomegalovirus exposure and HLA in healthy donors. PCR amplification relied on 60 Vbeta primers (plus 13 Jbeta primers). Profiling relied on immunoSEQ multiplex PCR, and the TCRdb table lists in-frame clones only, not all of them. The data show roughly 200,000 clones, 77% seen once. This clone appeared a single time. Between the trimmed V and J ends, which lost 6 bases and 12 bases, there was a span of 12 bases. From germline, CDR1 is MDHEN and CDR2 SYDVKM. This CDR3 has 12 residues. The genes are TRBV28 and TRBJ1-6; D not certain. The sample taken for sequencing was PBMCs. The clonotype was recovered from a young woman in good health and CMV-seropositive. The CDR3 region has the DNA TGTGCCAGCAGGGGTCCCCGGGGACCCCTCCACTTT. Its protein is CASRGPRGPLHF.